This T cell receptor (beta chain) was retrieved from a study of monozygotic twins with inflammatory bowel disease. The CDR3 has 14 residues. Germline V lookup: CDR1 WSHSY, CDR2 SAAADI. Researchers isolated total RNA from whole blood without sorting T cells. To note about this clonotype: Its cognate antigen is unknown.

TCRdb re-called the 5' RACE reads; every CDR3 protein appears as one record, without DNA. Its listing shows over 110,000 distinct CDR3 sequences. Study-level results: No detectable difference in repertoire similarity separated concordant from discordant twins, possibly as a result of limited power. Neither one strong signal nor one clonotype associated with IBD was supported.

This chain uses TRBV10-2 with TRBJ1-2; without DNA, the TCRdb call of TRBD1 cannot be checked. This clonotype was sampled from a human donor with ulcerative colitis or Crohn's disease, or a healthy co-twin of an affected twin (not recorded which). Specimen: blood. The CDR3 region is CASGAVRGNYGYTF.